A single sample gave rise to the 2 T cell receptor beta chains below, sequenced in a study of T cells in Graves' hyperthyroidism and ophthalmopathy (dated by TCRdb to between 2018 and 2021). The library was made by multiplex PCR. Instrument on record: Illumina HiSeq 2000. The TCR beta CDR3 regions were amplified from RNA transcripts. The first round of RT-PCR for the TCR CDR3 was performed with the HTBI primer set and the Qiagen OneStep RT-PCR kit. Starting from the raw public reads, TCRdb applied fastp trimming at Q25, assembled clones with MiXCR and retained in-frame beta chains. All rows with the same CDR3 protein become a single entry with the most common DNA and genes. This sample gives roughly 100,000 distinct CDR3 sequences in total; approximately 39% of them show up just once. Together, the top ten hold roughly 10% of the sample. Sequenced: peripheral blood or thyroid tissue (not recorded which). These receptor sequences come from a woman in her 30s with Graves' hyperthyroidism.

This clonotype was picked up a small number of times. The CDR3 sequence: CASSPSGLAGVRSTDTQYF. CDR3 bases: TGTGCCAGCAGTCCCTCCGGACTAGCGGGAGTGAGGAGTACAGATACGCAGTATTTT. The V and J genes are TRBV28 and TRBJ2-3; 13 nucleotides match TRBD2. After removal of 5 bases from V and 3 bases from J, the junction contained 14 bases not matched to a gene. This CDR3 region has 19 residues. In germline, CDR1 is MDHEN, CDR2 SYDVKM.

This rearrangement joins TRBV6-5 to TRBJ1-5, with 7 bases aligning to TRBD1. The CDR3 length is 15 residues. The germline V gene has CDR1 MNHEY and CDR2 SVGAGI. V shed 5 bases and J 0 bases; nucleotides not matched to a gene: 4. The CDR3 loop reads CASSGTAFSNQPQHF. CDR3 DNA: TGTGCCAGCAGTGGGACAGCATTTAGCAATCAGCCCCAGCATTTT.